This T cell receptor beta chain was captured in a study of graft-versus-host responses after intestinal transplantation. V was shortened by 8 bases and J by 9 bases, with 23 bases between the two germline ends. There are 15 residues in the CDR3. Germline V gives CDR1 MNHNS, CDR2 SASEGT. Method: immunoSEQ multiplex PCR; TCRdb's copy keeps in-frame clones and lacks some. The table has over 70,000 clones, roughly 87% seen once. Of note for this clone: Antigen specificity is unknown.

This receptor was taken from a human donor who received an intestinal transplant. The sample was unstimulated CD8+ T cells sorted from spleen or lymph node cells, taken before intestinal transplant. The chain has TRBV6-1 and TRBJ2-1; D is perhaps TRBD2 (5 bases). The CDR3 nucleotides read TGTGCCAGCGGACCACTACTAGTTCCTGCGGGTGAGCAGTTCTTC. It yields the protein CASGPLLVPAGEQFF.